This TCR beta chain was identified in a study of Ad26.COV2.S vaccination and SARS-CoV-2 variants (dated by TCRdb to about 2021). At the level of the whole study: Donors in the vaccine arm were drawn from COV1001, a multicentre, randomized, double-blind, placebo-controlled phase I-IIa trial testing Ad26.COV2.S in healthy adults. Ad26.COV2.S was given intramuscularly at 5x10^10 or 1x10^11 viral particles, as a single shot or as two shots 56 days apart. TCRbeta repertoire sequencing was used to assess the specificity and breadth of SARS-CoV-2-reactive T cell receptors after Ad26.COV2.S vaccination. A total of 32 samples were included in the TCR-sequenced set, comprising about 20 Ad26.COV2.S vaccine recipients, 5 placebo recipients and 8 SARS-CoV-2 convalescent individuals. Participants in the trial were split at random into five groups of five each, receiving low-dose or high-dose Ad26.COV2.S once or twice, or else placebo on both occasions. Throughout the experiments and outcome assessment, investigators stayed blinded to trial group allocation.

The immunoSEQ Assay was used to sequence TCRbeta CDR3 regions. After extraction, genomic DNA underwent amplification by bias-controlled multiplex PCR, followed by high-throughput sequencing. The authors' pipeline ran thus. To quantify the absolute abundance of every unique TCRbeta CDR3 region, sequences were collapsed and filtered. Usable DNA was measured by amplifying reference genes present in all nucleated cells, and TCRbeta template counts were normalized to that usable DNA to estimate T cell fraction. Repertoire TCRs were annotated as SARS-CoV-2-specific by exact matching of V gene, CDR3 amino acid sequence and J gene to a known reactive TCR set. The reference SARS-CoV-2 TCR set was derived from MIRA and filtered for enrichment in COVID-19-positive ImmuneCODE repertoires, a step that removed public or cross-reactive TCRs. Based on the MIRA antigens, annotated TCRs were further analysed at the level of specific ORF or position within ORF. Breadth was defined as annotated unique rearrangements over total unique productive rearrangements; depth was the summed frequency of those rearrangements. TCR breadth was compared between groups using two-sided Wilcoxon rank-sum tests. TCRdb holds this immuneACCESS table with in-frame rearrangements only. Some clones are missing; in checked studies, unresolved V genes explain under half, and the rest has no known cause. From that table come the V and J calls and clone size; the DNA was used to work out D and trimming. For this sample the table gives 330,000 or so clones, of which 85% to 90% were detected only once. 5% to 6.5% of the sample belongs to the ten largest clones.

As regards this clone: Its antigen specificity is not known. The sample holds no much larger clone one base away, and base qualities are not on file. This specimen includes other DNA sequences encoding the same CDR3.

CDR1 MGHRA and CDR2 YSYEKL were looked up in the germline V gene. V was cut back by 0 bases and J by 1 base, leaving a gap of 22 bases between them. There are 19 amino acids in the CDR3, from cysteine to phenylalanine inclusive. Kept here is only the CDR3 DNA, which spans 57 bases and is read in frame from base 1. The sample's treatment or condition, from its label and the paper: roughly 19 received Ad26.COV2.S at low or high dose, single or two shots; a few received placebo; per-sample allocation not given. For vaccine and placebo recipients, repertoires were sequenced using samples collected on day 63 after the first injection. In Cohort 1b, 25 or so adults aged 18-55 years were enrolled at a single site in Boston, USA, between 29 July and 7 August 2020. Ad26.COV2.S was a replication-incompetent adenovirus type 26 vector expressing a prefusion-stabilized SARS-CoV-2 spike protein from the original Wuhan strain.

Overall study outcomes, separate from this receptor: Vaccine and placebo recipients had similar non-spike TCR breadth, a finding consistent with the vaccine containing only spike. Comparing responses between vaccine doses or regimens was not something the study was powered to do. It was noted by the authors that total T cell responses may have been underestimated by the TCR breadth and depth analyses. Spike-specific TCR breadth was higher in Ad26.COV2.S recipients than in placebo recipients (P = 0.0014). Substantial breadth of spike-specific CD8+ and CD4+ T cell responses was reported after vaccination.

The specimen was peripheral blood, collected in a trial of Ad26.COV2.S vaccine versus placebo. Here the chain combines TRBV4-1 and TRBJ2-7; the D gene is perhaps TRBD1, from 5 matching bases. This receptor was identified in a person aged 18 to 59 who received the Ad26.COV2.S COVID-19 vaccine or a placebo. The CDR3: CASSQENRHNSIKSYEQYF. The DNA sequence is TGCGCCAGCAGCCAAGAGAACAGGCACAACTCAATTAAATCCTACGAGCAGTACTTC.